The 20 T cell receptor beta chains given below trace back to one sample, sequenced in a study of blood T cell repertoires in COVID-19. Assay: immunoSEQ multiplex PCR; the TCRdb copy retains only in-frame clones and omits some. The sample carries tens of thousands of clones, less than 95% recorded once. Sequenced sample: peripheral blood. Receptor source: a man in his forties or fifties with acute or convalescent COVID-19.

This chain uses TRBV6-6 with TRBJ1-5; D not certain. The CDR3 spans 13 residues. The V gene lost 0 bases and the J gene lost 4 bases, with 4 bases spanning the gap. Germline CDR1 and CDR2: MNHNY and SVGAGI (reference sequence). The CDR3 protein is CASSYSRNQPQHF. The CDR3 DNA reads TGTGCCAGCAGTTACTCCAGAAATCAGCCCCAGCATTTT.

J is TRBJ2-1 and V is TRBV30; tentative D call: TRBD1 (5 bases). Trimming shortened V by 3 bases and J by 9 bases, and 9 bases separated the two germline ends. CDR1 GTSNPN and CDR2 SVGIG come from the germline V gene (reference sequence). The CDR3 extends over 11 amino acids. In DNA, the CDR3 is TGTGCCTGGAGCGCTAGGGGTGAGCAGTTCTTC. Translated, it gives CAWSARGEQFF.

The gene calls are TRBV5-1 and TRBJ2-2, with D possibly matching TRBD1 (6 bases). The CDR3 is 16 residues long. Germline V gene lookup returns CDR1 SGHRS and CDR2 YFSETQ. V gave up 5 bases and J gave up 0 bases, with 14 bases separating them. The CDR3 loop reads CASRPPGAPNTGELFF. Here the CDR3 DNA reads TGCGCCAGCAGGCCTCCAGGGGCCCCGAACACCGGGGAGCTGTTTTTT.

V usage is TRBV2 and J usage is TRBJ1-3; 7 bases agree with TRBD1. The CDR3 consists of 15 residues. V dropped 7 bases and J dropped 3; count of bases not matched to a gene: 9. From germline, CDR1 is SNHLY and CDR2 FYNNEI. CDR3 bases: TGTGCCAGCACCCGAGAGGGGGCACTTGGAAACACCATATATTTT. The encoded protein is CASTREGALGNTIYF. The full variable domain, completed using reference TRBV2 and TRBJ1-3, is EPEVTQTPSHQVTQMGQEVILRCVPISNHLYFYWYRQILGQKVEFLVSFYNNEISEKSEIFDDQFSVERPDGSNFTLKIRSTKLEDSAMYFCASTREGALGNTIYFGEGSWLTVV.

The CDR3 spells CATSDSSGLSTDTQYF. DNA of the CDR3: TGTGCCACCAGTGATTCTAGCGGGCTAAGCACAGATACGCAGTATTTT. The gene calls are TRBV24-1 and TRBJ2-3; the match to TRBD2 covers 8 bases. V was clipped by 2 bases and J by 0 bases; unmatched bases: 3. The CDR3 is 16 amino acids. Per germline, CDR1 KGHDR and CDR2 SFDVKD.

This chain uses TRBV9 with TRBJ1-2; TRBD1 aligns across 8 bases. CDR1 is SGDLS, CDR2 YYNGEE, per germline. After removal of 4 bases from V and 4 bases from J, the junction contained 9 bases not matched to a gene. The CDR3 spans 15 residues. The DNA of the CDR3 is TGTGCCAGCAGCACCCGACAGGGGCCCACCTATGGCTACACCTTC. Amino acids: CASSTRQGPTYGYTF.

This chain uses TRBV28 with TRBJ1-2; maybe TRBD1 (6 bases). Trimming shortened V by 2 bases and J by 3 bases, and 13 bases separated the two germline ends. Germline assignment: CDR1 MDHEN and CDR2 SYDVKM. The CDR3 extends over 15 amino acids. CDR3 coding DNA: TGTGCCAGCAGTTTACCGGCAGGGGTTGACTATGGCTACACCTTC. It codes for CASSLPAGVDYGYTF.

This sequence joins TRBV10-3 and TRBJ2-3, with 7 bases fitting TRBD1. V lost 7 bases and J lost 2; bases outside the gene matches: 9. Germline V lookup: CDR1 ENHRY, CDR2 SYGVKD. This CDR3 has 15 amino acids. Written as DNA, the CDR3 is TGTGCCATCACCTCAGGACAGGCGTCCACAGATACGCAGTATTTT. Residues: CAITSGQASTDTQYF.

This clone appeared a single time. The chain has TRBV24-1 and TRBJ2-5, with D tentatively TRBD1 (6 bases). CDR3 length: 14 residues. The V gene lost 3 bases and the J gene lost 1 base, with 8 bases spanning the gap. From germline, CDR1 is KGHDR and CDR2 SFDVKD. The DNA of the CDR3 is TGTGCCACCAGTGATCGGGACATCCAAGAGACCCAGTACTTC. Its protein is CATSDRDIQETQYF.

The V gene is TRBV5-4, the J gene TRBJ2-2; 10 bases line up with TRBD1. J gave up 1 base and V 3 bases, and 3 bases lay outside the gene matches. Germline CDR1 is SGHNT and CDR2 is YYREEE (reference sequence). CDR3 size: 16 residues. The CDR3 region is CASSSDRGLNTGELFF. CDR3 coding DNA: TGTGCCAGCAGCTCAGACAGGGGGCTGAACACCGGGGAGCTGTTTTTT.

This chain connects TRBV30 to TRBJ1-5, with D possibly being TRBD1 (5 bases). CDR3 length equals 13 residues. Looked up from germline, CDR1 is GTSNPN and CDR2 is SVGIG (reference sequence). V was clipped by 2 bases and J by 5 bases, with 10 bases between them. The chain's CDR3 is CAWSHKTDQPQHF. The CDR3 DNA sequence: TGTGCCTGGAGTCATAAGACAGATCAGCCCCAGCATTTT.

The chain employs TRBV9 and TRBJ2-6, with TRBD1 matching 8 bases. Germline V gene sequence: CDR1 SGDLS, CDR2 YYNGEE. V lost 1 base to trimming and J lost 1 base; unmatched junction nucleotides: 10. The CDR3 loop spans 19 amino acids. CDR3 residues: CASSVLPTGGRSGANVLTF. CDR3 sequence (DNA): TGTGCCAGCAGCGTACTCCCTACAGGGGGTAGGTCTGGGGCCAACGTCCTGACTTTC.

This rearrangement joins TRBV12-1 to TRBJ2-2; no DNA check was done on the table's D call, TRBD1. TRBV12-1 is listed as a pseudogene. The CDR3 has 20 amino acids. The DNA of the CDR3 is TGTGCCAGCAGCCTCAGGGACAGGGGACGCGATGGGTTAAAGACCGGGGAGCTGTTTTTT. Protein sequence: CASSLRDRGRDGLKTGELFF.

The chain uses TRBV19 and TRBJ2-3; D may be TRBD1 (6 bases). V was clipped by 0 bases and J by 1 base, with 11 bases between them. This CDR3 has 16 residues. Per germline, CDR1 LNHDA and CDR2 SQIVND (reference sequence). CDR3 in amino acids: CASSIDTGLGTDTQYF. CDR3 in DNA: TGTGCCAGTAGTATAGATACAGGGTTGGGCACAGATACGCAGTATTTT.

V gene TRBV27 combines with J gene TRBJ2-1; D not resolved. The V and J ends lost 3 bases and 0 bases respectively, with 9 bases between them. CDR3 length: 15 amino acids. The germline gives CDR1 MNHEY, CDR2 SMNVEV (reference sequence). CDR3 sequence reads: CASSFRYSSYNEQFF. CDR3 in DNA: TGTGCCAGCAGTTTTCGTTATAGCTCCTACAATGAGCAGTTCTTC.

The genes are TRBV30 and TRBJ1-2; 8 nucleotides align to TRBD1. The CDR3 contains 14 residues. Germline trimming cut 8 bases from V and 0 bases from J; bases unmatched to any gene: 8. Per germline, CDR1 GTSNPN and CDR2 SVGIG (reference sequence). The CDR3 region has the DNA TGTGCCGGGATCGACAGGGGAACTAACTATGGCTACACCTTC. Its protein is CAGIDRGTNYGYTF.

The chain has TRBV19 and TRBJ2-3; maybe TRBD2 (5 bases). Trimming removed 5 bases from V and 2 bases from J, with 11 bases in between. Germline V gene sequence: CDR1 LNHDA, CDR2 SQIVND (reference sequence). CDR3 size: 14 residues. This CDR3 reads CASSWPGNTDTQYF. For the CDR3, the DNA is TGTGCCAGTAGTTGGCCGGGAAACACAGATACGCAGTATTTT.

This clone was detected once. CDR3 coding DNA: TGTGCCAGCAGGCCTGACACGGGGACAGGGGGCGGCTGGTACTATGGCTACACCTTC. This sequence encodes CASRPDTGTGGGWYYGYTF. The rearrangement links TRBV27 to TRBJ1-2; 12 positions agree with TRBD1. Trimming took 6 bases from V and 3 from J; bases not matched to a gene: 17. The CDR3 is 19 amino acids. CDR1 is MNHEY, CDR2 SMNVEV, per germline (reference sequence).

This clone was observed a single time. The V gene is TRBV5-1, the J gene TRBJ1-1; 9 bases line up with TRBD1. Germline-derived CDR1 and CDR2 are SGHRS and YFSETQ. The CDR3 contains 15 residues. J was trimmed by 4 bases and V by 4 bases; bases with no gene match: 8. The CDR3 DNA is TGCGCCAGCAGCCTGTCGGGACAGGGAACCACTGAAGCTTTCTTT. This encodes CASSLSGQGTTEAFF. Looking up the rest from reference TRBV5-1 and TRBJ1-1 gives the full variable domain: KAGVTQTPRYLIKTRGQQVTLSCSPISGHRSVSWYQQTPGQGLQFLFEYFSETQRNKGNFPGRFSGRQFSNSRSEMNVSTLELGDSALYLCASSLSGQGTTEAFFGQGTRLTVV.

This clone was seen only a few times. The chain recombines TRBV5-1 with TRBJ1-1; TRBD1 aligns across 10 bases. The CDR3 totals 19 residues. CDR1 and CDR2 from the germline V gene are SGHRS and YFSETQ. V gave up 4 bases and J gave up 5 bases; unmatched junction bases: 20. The CDR3: CASSISIPDRGEAGTEAFF. DNA for the CDR3: TGCGCCAGCAGCATTTCCATCCCGGACAGGGGGGAAGCGGGAACTGAAGCTTTCTTT.